Listed below are T cell receptor beta chains from one sample, sequenced in a study of graft-versus-host responses after intestinal transplantation. Libraries were prepared by immunoSEQ multiplex PCR; TCRdb keeps only in-frame clonotypes and omits some of them. The data show over 15,000 clones, roughly 94% seen once. Here the sequenced sample was PBMCs, taken 23 days after intestinal transplant. These receptors all come from a human patient who received an intestinal transplant, so some T cells may come from the graft donor. The CDR3 runs from the conserved cysteine through the conserved F or W. The order of the fields is V gene, clone size, J gene, D gene, CDR3 DNA, CDR3 protein. D genes are given only for firm matches. A row's size may be missing; if present it is once, few, many or a size class.

TRBV11-2,NA,TRBJ2-3,TRBD2,TGTGCCAGCAGCTTAGGGGGGGGTAGCGGGAGTCCCAGCACAGATACGCAGTATTTT,CASSLGGGSGSPSTDTQYF
TRBV5-1,NA,TRBJ1-2,NA,TGCGCCAGCAGCTTCAACAGGGAGTATGGCTACACCTTC,CASSFNREYGYTF
TRBV5-4,NA,TRBJ2-7,NA,TGTGCCAGCAGCTTGGACAGGGCCGGCGAGCAGTACTTC,CASSLDRAGEQYF
TRBV28,NA,TRBJ2-7,NA,TGTGCCACGGGACACAGGATAAACTACGAGCAGTACTTC,CATGHRINYEQYF
TRBV9,NA,TRBJ1-5,TRBD1,TGTGCCAGCAGCGTTGGGACAGGGGGCGATCAGCCCCAGCATTTT,CASSVGTGGDQPQHF
TRBV5-4,NA,TRBJ2-3,NA,TGTGCCAGCAGCTTAGAGGGAGGACGCACAGATACGCAGTATTTT,CASSLEGGRTDTQYF
TRBV4-2,NA,TRBJ1-4,TRBD1,TGTGCCAGCAGCCAAGATTCTGGACAGGGGGCCACTAATGAAAAACTGTTTTTT,CASSQDSGQGATNEKLFF
TRBV2,NA,TRBJ2-3,NA,TGTGCCAGCAGTGAAGCCATGGGGGGGACAGTGGCCACAGATACGCAGTATTTT,CASSEAMGGTVATDTQYF
TRBV27,NA,TRBJ2-4,NA,TGTGCCAGCAGTTTATTAGTAAATGACATTCAGTATTTC,CASSLLVNDIQYF
TRBV9,NA,TRBJ2-2,NA,TGTGCCAGCAGCGATCCCCCGGGACCCCTCACCGGGGAGCTGTTTTTT,CASSDPPGPLTGELFF
TRBV28,NA,TRBJ2-7,TRBD2,TGTGCCAGCAGCTGGGGACTAGCGGGATCCTACGAGCAGTACTTC,CASSWGLAGSYEQYF
TRBV4-2,NA,TRBJ2-2,TRBD1,TGTGCCAGCAGCCAAGCCGGGACAGAGAACACCGGGGAGCTGTTTTTT,CASSQAGTENTGELFF
TRBV28,once,TRBJ2-6,NA,TGTGCCAGCAGCCCGGGACTGAGAAACTCTGGGGCCAACGTCCTGACTTTC,CASSPGLRNSGANVLTF
TRBV6-5,NA,TRBJ2-1,TRBD1,TGTGCCAGCAGTTACCCGGGACAGCAAAATGAGCAGTTCTTC,CASSYPGQQNEQFF
TRBV9,NA,TRBJ1-4,NA,TGTGCCAGCAGCGTAGAGGGGCAGCTTAATGAAAAACTGTTTTTT,CASSVEGQLNEKLFF
TRBV30,NA,TRBJ2-7,NA,TGTGCCTGGGGCCTTAGGAGGGGCTACGAGCAGTACTTC,CAWGLRRGYEQYF
TRBV5-4,NA,TRBJ1-1,NA,TGTGCCAGCAGCTTCCCCGGGACAAGCACTGAAGCTTTCTTT,CASSFPGTSTEAFF
TRBV28,NA,TRBJ2-1,NA,TGTGCCAGCAGTTACCCACTAGCCAGCTCCTACAATGAGCAGTTCTTC,CASSYPLASSYNEQFF
TRBV7-9,NA,TRBJ1-1,NA,TGTGCCAGCAGCATTGCGGGGAACACTGAAGCTTTCTTT,CASSIAGNTEAFF
TRBV19,once,TRBJ1-1,NA,TGTGCCAGTAGTATAGAATGGGACTCCGGATGGGGCACTGAAGCTTTCTTT,CASSIEWDSGWGTEAFF
TRBV5-4,NA,TRBJ2-3,NA,TGTGCCAGCAGCTACAAAAATACGCAGTATTTT,CASSYKNTQYF
TRBV2,few,TRBJ2-2,TRBD2,TGTGCCAGCAGTGAAACAGCGGGAGTCCCCGGGGAGCTGTTTTTT,CASSETAGVPGELFF